These T cell receptor beta chains were read from a single sample in a study of radiation and T cells in renal cell carcinoma. The protocol was immunoSEQ multiplex PCR, while the TCRdb copy is restricted to in-frame clones and leaves out a portion. The sample lists around 95,000 clones, about 79% seen once, with around 7.7% in the top ten. The sample in question was blood, obtained from a patient whose treatment included radiotherapy and nephrectomy. These receptors all come from a man aged 55 to 70 with renal cell carcinoma. CDR3s include the opening cysteine and the closing phenylalanine or tryptophan. The D gene is left open where the match is weak. Clone sizes are given selectively: once, few, many, or a class where the clone is expanded.

J gene | clone size | D gene | V gene | CDR3 protein | CDR3 DNA
TRBJ2-3 | NA | NA | TRBV5-3 | CARSLGRPLQGLKTDTQYF | TGTGCCAGAAGCTTGGGCAGGCCCCTTCAAGGACTTAAAACAGATACGCAGTATTTT
TRBJ1-5 | NA | TRBD1 | TRBV7-9 | CASSFGTGFLGGNQPQHF | TGTGCCAGCAGCTTCGGGACAGGGTTTCTAGGTGGCAATCAGCCCCAGCATTTT
TRBJ2-5 | NA | NA | TRBV7-8 | CASSFGWGTKETQYF | TGTGCCAGCAGCTTTGGGTGGGGTACCAAAGAGACCCAGTACTTC
TRBJ2-7 | NA | TRBD1 | TRBV5-6 | CASSPGTGGPYEQYF | TGTGCCAGCAGCCCCGGGACAGGGGGCCCCTACGAGCAGTACTTC
TRBJ2-4 | NA | NA | TRBV4-2 | CASSQGSGSTRAKNIQYF | TGTGCCAGCAGCCAAGGATCCGGTTCCACGAGGGCCAAAAACATTCAGTACTTC
TRBJ2-7 | NA | NA | TRBV4-3 | CASSQDLAREQYF | TGCGCCAGCAGCCAAGATTTGGCACGGGAGCAGTACTTC
TRBJ2-2 | once | TRBD2 | TRBV28 | CASSPSLAGGPSDTGELFF | TGTGCCAGCAGCCCTAGTCTGGCGGGAGGGCCCTCGGACACCGGGGAGCTGTTTTTT
TRBJ2-7 | few | NA | TRBV19 | CASSSPERAREQYF | TGTGCCAGTAGCTCACCTGAAAGAGCCCGCGAGCAGTACTTC
TRBJ2-1 | NA | TRBD1 | TRBV5-6 | CASSLTIRRGGYPYNEQFF | TGTGCCAGCAGCTTGACAATCCGTCGAGGGGGCTACCCTTACAATGAGCAGTTCTTC
TRBJ2-7 | NA | NA | TRBV11-2 | CASSLWQGGDSYEQYF | TGTGCCAGCAGCTTATGGCAGGGGGGTGACTCCTACGAGCAGTACTTC
TRBJ1-6 | NA | NA | TRBV6-5 | CASSYTMGNSPLHF | TGTGCCAGCAGTTACACGATGGGGAATTCACCCCTCCACTTT
TRBJ2-3 | few | TRBD1 | TRBV4-1 | CASSRGQGTGVADTQYF | TGCGCCAGCAGCCGCGGACAGGGGACGGGAGTCGCTGATACGCAGTATTTT
TRBJ2-7 | NA | TRBD2 | TRBV5-1 | CASSLGLAGVNEQYF | TGCGCCAGCAGCTTGGGACTAGCGGGTGTCAACGAGCAGTACTTC
TRBJ2-7 | NA | NA | TRBV28 | CATRTVGSSYEQYF | TGTGCCACCAGAACAGTCGGGAGCTCCTACGAGCAGTACTTC
TRBJ2-7 | NA | TRBD1 | TRBV11-1 | CASSSVRTGIHEQYF | TGTGCCAGCAGCTCAGTGAGGACAGGGATCCACGAGCAGTACTTC
TRBJ2-1 | NA | TRBD2 | TRBV11-2 | CASSLGLAEGNEQFF | TGTGCCAGCAGCCTCGGACTAGCGGAGGGCAATGAGCAGTTCTTC
TRBJ1-6 | once | NA | TRBV4-1 | CASSPQGAPGSYNSPLHF | TGCGCCAGCAGCCCGCAGGGCGCCCCGGGCTCCTATAATTCACCCCTCCACTTT
TRBJ1-1 | NA | TRBD1 | TRBV6-6 | CAIAYTGTGNTEAFF | TGTGCCATCGCGTATACCGGGACAGGGAACACTGAAGCTTTCTTT
TRBJ1-2 | NA | NA | TRBV13 | CASSLGGRGNYGYTF | TGTGCCAGCAGCTTAGGCGGCAGGGGAAATTATGGCTACACCTTC
TRBJ2-7 | NA | NA | TRBV6-1 | CASRVVGSDEQYF | TGTGCCAGCAGGGTGGTAGGCTCGGACGAGCAGTACTTC
TRBJ2-7 | NA | NA | TRBV5-1 | CASSRTASSYEQYF | TGCGCCAGCAGTCGGACGGCGAGCTCCTACGAGCAGTACTTC
TRBJ2-1 | NA | TRBD2 | TRBV10-1 | CASSTGLVSNEQFF | TGCGCCAGCAGTACGGGACTAGTGAGTAATGAGCAGTTCTTC
TRBJ2-1 | NA | NA | TRBV7-2 | CASSSSRGSYNEQFF | TGTGCCAGCAGCTCGTCCAGGGGCTCCTACAATGAGCAGTTCTTC
TRBJ2-4 | NA | TRBD1 | TRBV5-1 | CASSLGQEPTAKNIQYF | TGCGCCAGCAGCCTCGGACAGGAGCCTACGGCCAAAAACATTCAGTACTTC
TRBJ2-2 | few | NA | TRBV5-1 | CASSLATAGTELFF | TGCGCCAGCAGCTTGGCTACAGCCGGAACGGAGCTGTTTTTT
TRBJ2-5 | NA | NA | TRBV5-1 | CASSLNRETQYF | TGCGCCAGCAGCTTGAACCGGGAGACCCAGTACTTC
TRBJ2-7 | NA | TRBD2 | TRBV27 | CASSPTSGYYEQYF | TGTGCCAGCAGTCCCACTAGCGGGTACTACGAGCAGTACTTC
TRBJ2-7 | NA | TRBD2 | TRBV27 | CASWTSPYEQYF | TGTGCCAGTTGGACTAGCCCCTACGAGCAGTACTTC
TRBJ2-7 | NA | TRBD1 | TRBV7-2 | CASSLVPDRTNEQYF | TGTGCCAGCAGCTTAGTTCCGGACAGGACCAACGAGCAGTACTTC
TRBJ2-1 | NA | NA | TRBV6-6 | CASSYSRRGASNEQFF | TGTGCCAGCAGTTACTCGAGGCGGGGCGCCAGCAATGAGCAGTTCTTC
TRBJ2-2 | once | TRBD1 | TRBV11-2 | CASRAGTGDTGELFF | TGTGCCAGCAGGGCCGGGACAGGGGACACCGGGGAGCTGTTTTTT
TRBJ1-1 | NA | NA | TRBV9 | CASSVQVGGNTEAFF | TGTGCCAGCAGCGTCCAAGTGGGTGGGAACACTGAAGCTTTCTTT
TRBJ2-2 | NA | NA | TRBV29-1 | CSVEEPNTGELFF | TGCAGCGTTGAAGAGCCGAACACCGGGGAGCTGTTTTTT
TRBJ1-1 | NA | NA | TRBV2 | CASRGALNTAEAFF | TGTGCCAGCAGAGGGGCCTTGAACACTGCTGAAGCTTTCTTT
TRBJ2-2 | NA | NA | TRBV21-1 | CASYGAEPTGELFF | TGTGCCAGCTACGGGGCAGAACCAACCGGGGAGCTGTTTTTT
TRBJ2-7 | NA | TRBD1 | TRBV27 | CASSLVTGSYEQYF | TGTGCCAGCAGTTTAGTGACAGGGTCCTACGAGCAGTACTTC
TRBJ1-3 | once | NA | TRBV27 | CASSSRGRAGNTIYF | TGTGCCAGCAGTTCCAGGGGAAGAGCTGGAAACACCATATATTTT
TRBJ1-1 | NA | NA | TRBV18 | CASSPQAVNTEAFF | TGTGCCAGCTCGCCTCAGGCAGTGAACACTGAAGCTTTCTTT
TRBJ2-7 | NA | NA | TRBV10-3 | CAISDPRTGNYEQYF | TGTGCCATCAGTGACCCACGGACGGGGAACTACGAGCAGTACTTC
TRBJ1-4 | NA | NA | TRBV5-1 | CASSRATNEKLFF | TGCGCCAGCAGCAGGGCAACTAATGAAAAACTGTTTTTT
TRBJ2-5 | NA | NA | TRBV30 | CAWSTTSQETQYF | TGTGCCTGGAGTACAACCTCCCAAGAGACCCAGTACTTC
TRBJ2-1 | few | NA | TRBV12-5 | CASGHQASTLRNEQFF | TGTGCTAGTGGACATCAGGCTAGCACTCTCCGCAATGAGCAGTTCTTC
TRBJ2-7 | once | NA | TRBV19 | CASSWAGDEQYF | TGTGCCAGTAGTTGGGCAGGGGACGAGCAGTACTTC
TRBJ2-3 | once | TRBD2 | TRBV5-1 | CASSLNGRNTDTQYF | TGCGCCAGCAGCTTAAACGGGAGGAACACAGATACGCAGTATTTT
TRBJ2-6 | NA | TRBD2 | TRBV18 | CATSGEGTGANVLTF | TGTGCCACGTCCGGGGAGGGGACTGGGGCCAACGTCCTGACTTTC
TRBJ2-5 | NA | NA | TRBV7-2 | CASSRTLFGKTQYF | TGTGCCAGCAGCCGGACCTTATTCGGGAAGACCCAGTACTTC
TRBJ1-1 | few | NA | TRBV19 | CASTGTLPRDTEAFF | TGTGCCAGTACGGGGACTCTTCCGAGGGACACTGAAGCTTTCTTT
TRBJ2-1 | NA | TRBD2 | TRBV5-8 | CASSLGTSGYNEQFF | TGTGCCAGCAGCTTGGGTACTAGCGGATACAATGAGCAGTTCTTC
TRBJ2-7 | NA | TRBD1 | TRBV5-8 | CASSSYADRLYEQYF | TGTGCCAGCAGCTCCTACGCGGACAGGCTCTACGAGCAGTACTTC
TRBJ2-7 | once | NA | TRBV7-3 | CASSFSNEGLHHTYEQYF | TGTGCCAGCAGCTTCTCGAATGAAGGACTACACCACACCTACGAGCAGTACTTC
TRBJ2-4 | NA | TRBD1 | TRBV9 | CASSVGSDRGTKNIQYF | TGTGCCAGCAGCGTAGGAAGTGACAGGGGGACCAAAAACATTCAGTACTTC
TRBJ2-1 | NA | NA | TRBV7-8 | CASSLSRNPYNEQFF | TGTGCCAGCAGCTTAAGCCGCAACCCCTACAATGAGCAGTTCTTC
TRBJ1-1 | few | TRBD1 | TRBV28 | CASSGQGWDTEAFF | TGTGCCAGCAGTGGACAGGGTTGGGACACTGAAGCTTTCTTT
TRBJ2-5 | NA | NA | TRBV9 | CASSGTSGGVQYF | TGTGCCAGCAGCGGAACTAGTGGAGGGGTCCAGTACTTC
TRBJ1-4 | NA | TRBD1 | TRBV28 | CASSLGTGVNEKLFF | TGTGCCAGCAGTCTCGGGACAGGGGTTAATGAAAAACTGTTTTTT
TRBJ2-1 | NA | TRBD1 | TRBV7-6 | CASSLDRGNEQFF | TGTGCCAGCAGCTTAGACAGGGGCAATGAGCAGTTCTTC
TRBJ2-1 | NA | NA | TRBV7-9 | CASSLRTAPYNEQFF | TGTGCCAGCAGCTTAAGGACAGCGCCATACAATGAGCAGTTCTTC
TRBJ1-1 | NA | NA | TRBV30 | CAWRHFRRPRNTEAFF | TGTGCCTGGAGACATTTTAGGAGGCCAAGGAACACTGAAGCTTTCTTT